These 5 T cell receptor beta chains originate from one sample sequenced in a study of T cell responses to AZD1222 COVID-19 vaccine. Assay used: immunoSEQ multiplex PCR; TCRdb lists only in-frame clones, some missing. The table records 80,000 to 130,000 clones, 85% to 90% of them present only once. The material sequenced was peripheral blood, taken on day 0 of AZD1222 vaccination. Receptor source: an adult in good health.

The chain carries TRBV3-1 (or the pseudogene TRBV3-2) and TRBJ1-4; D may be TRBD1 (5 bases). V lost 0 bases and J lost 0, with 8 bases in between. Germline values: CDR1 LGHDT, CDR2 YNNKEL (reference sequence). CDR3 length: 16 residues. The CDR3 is CASSQDWGATNEKLFF. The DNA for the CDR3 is TGTGCCAGCAGCCAAGATTGGGGGGCAACTAATGAAAAACTGTTTTTT.

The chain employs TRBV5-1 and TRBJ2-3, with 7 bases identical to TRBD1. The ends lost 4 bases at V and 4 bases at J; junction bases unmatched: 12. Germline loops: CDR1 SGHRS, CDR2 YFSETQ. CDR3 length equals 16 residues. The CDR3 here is CASSPGQVGFSDTQYF. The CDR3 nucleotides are TGCGCCAGCAGCCCAGGACAGGTGGGATTTTCAGATACGCAGTATTTT.

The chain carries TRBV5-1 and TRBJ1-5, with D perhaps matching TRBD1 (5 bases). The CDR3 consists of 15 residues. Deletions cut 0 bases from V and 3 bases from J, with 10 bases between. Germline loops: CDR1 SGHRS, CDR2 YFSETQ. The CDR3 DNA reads TGCGCCAGCAGCTTGGTAGGGGCGGACAATCAGCCCCAGCATTTT. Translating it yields CASSLVGADNQPQHF.

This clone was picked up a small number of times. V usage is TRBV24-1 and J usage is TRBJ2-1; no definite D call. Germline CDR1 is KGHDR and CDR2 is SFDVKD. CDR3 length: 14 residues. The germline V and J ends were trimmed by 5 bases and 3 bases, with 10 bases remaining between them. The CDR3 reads CATSALGGYNEQFF. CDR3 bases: TGTGCCACCAGTGCCCTAGGCGGCTACAATGAGCAGTTCTTC.

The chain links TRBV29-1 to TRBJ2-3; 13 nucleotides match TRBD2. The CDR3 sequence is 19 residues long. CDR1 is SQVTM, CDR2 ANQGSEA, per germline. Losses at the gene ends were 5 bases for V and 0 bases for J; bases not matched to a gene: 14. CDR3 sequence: CSVRGGLAGPEISTDTQYF. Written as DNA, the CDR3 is TGCAGCGTTAGGGGGGGACTAGCGGGACCAGAGATTAGCACAGATACGCAGTATTTT.